This T cell receptor beta chain was sequenced for a study of blood T cell repertoires in COVID-19. Study-wide context: Both acute and convalescent COVID-19 samples were obtained from the United States, Italy and Spain.

Under the authors' procedure: Scientists estimated how many nucleated cells there were by amplifying reference gene primers. Using immunoSEQ multiplex PCR, the repertoire was profiled, and TCRdb retains in-frame clones only, with some absent. For V, J and clone size, that table is used; D and trimming come from the DNA. The sample shows 95,000 to 150,000 clones, around 82% of them seen only once. CDR3 size: 15 residues. Germline V CDR1 and CDR2: LGHDT, YNNKEL (reference sequence). The V gene lost 3 bases and the J gene lost 4 bases, with 13 bases spanning the gap. Source material: peripheral blood. The TCR originated in a man of 80 years or more with active or convalescent COVID-19. The chain uses TRBV3-1 (or the pseudogene TRBV3-2) and TRBJ1-3, with unresolved D. The CDR3 nucleotides are TGTGCCAGCAGCCAGGCGATTGGAGGAGGAAACACCATATATTTT. Its translation is CASSQAIGGGNTIYF.